This T cell receptor (beta chain) derives from a study of early T cells in non-severe SARS-CoV-2 infection. A note on this clonotype: Antigen specificity is unknown.

The germline gives CDR1 MDHEN, CDR2 SYDVKM. This CDR3 is 16 amino acids long. Losses at the gene ends were 2 bases for V and 7 bases for J; bases not matched to a gene: 10. Attached unique molecular identifiers marked individual cDNA molecules. Using its own MiXCR run on the 5' RACE reads, TCRdb lists one record per CDR3 protein. The table has 60,000 to 70,000 distinct CDR3 sequences, around 8.7% seen once. Study results and limitations: The study's VDJdb matching favored anti-spike CD8 responses and missed private and CD4 specificities.

Sequencing input: whole blood. The chain combines TRBV28 with TRBJ2-7, with 11 bases aligning to TRBD1. The receptor's source is an adult who was a healthcare worker with PCR-confirmed SARS-CoV-2 infection or an uninfected control (not recorded which). CDR3 sequence: CASSLPPGQGAEEQYF. The CDR3 DNA reads as TGTGCCAGCAGTTTACCTCCCGGACAGGGGGCGGAAGAGCAGTACTTC.